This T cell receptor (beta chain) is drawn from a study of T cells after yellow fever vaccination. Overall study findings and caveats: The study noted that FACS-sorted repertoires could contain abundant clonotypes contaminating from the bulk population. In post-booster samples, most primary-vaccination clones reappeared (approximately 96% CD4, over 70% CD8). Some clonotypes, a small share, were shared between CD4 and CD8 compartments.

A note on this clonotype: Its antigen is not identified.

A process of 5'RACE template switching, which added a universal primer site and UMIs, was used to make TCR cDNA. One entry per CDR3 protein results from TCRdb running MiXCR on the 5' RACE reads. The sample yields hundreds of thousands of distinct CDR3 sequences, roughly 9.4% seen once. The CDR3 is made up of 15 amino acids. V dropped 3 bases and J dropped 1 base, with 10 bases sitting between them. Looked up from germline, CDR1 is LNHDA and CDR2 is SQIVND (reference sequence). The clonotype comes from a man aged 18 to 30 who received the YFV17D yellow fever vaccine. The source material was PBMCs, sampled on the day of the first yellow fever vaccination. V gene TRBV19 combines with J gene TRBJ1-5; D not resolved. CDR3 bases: TGTGCCAGTAGTATGGACGGTTTAAGCAATCAGCCCCAGCATTTT. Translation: CASSMDGLSNQPQHF.